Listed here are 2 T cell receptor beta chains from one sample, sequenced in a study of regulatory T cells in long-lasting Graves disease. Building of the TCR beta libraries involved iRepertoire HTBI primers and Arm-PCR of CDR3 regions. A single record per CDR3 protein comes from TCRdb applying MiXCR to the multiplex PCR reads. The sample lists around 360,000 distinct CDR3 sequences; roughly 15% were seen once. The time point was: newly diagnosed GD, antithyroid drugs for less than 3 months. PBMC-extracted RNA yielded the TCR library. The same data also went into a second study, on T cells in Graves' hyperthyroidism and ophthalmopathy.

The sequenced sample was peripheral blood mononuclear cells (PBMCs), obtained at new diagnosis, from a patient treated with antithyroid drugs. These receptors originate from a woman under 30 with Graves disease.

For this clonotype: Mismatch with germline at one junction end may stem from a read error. CDR3 region: CASNWALGQGGYSYTF. The CDR3 bases are TGTGCTAGCAATTGGGCCCTTGGACAGGGAGGCTATAGCTACACCTTC. The chain carries TRBV2 and TRBJ1-2, with 8 nucleotides matching TRBD1. The CDR3 covers 16 residues. Germline V gives CDR1 SNHLY, CDR2 FYNNEI.

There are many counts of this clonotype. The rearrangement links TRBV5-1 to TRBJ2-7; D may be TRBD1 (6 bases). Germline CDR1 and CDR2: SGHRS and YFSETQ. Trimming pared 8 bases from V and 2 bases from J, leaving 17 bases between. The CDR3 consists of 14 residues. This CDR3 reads CASSVTGSTYEQYF. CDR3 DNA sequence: TGCGCCAGTTCAGTAACAGGGTCGACCTACGAGCAGTACTTC. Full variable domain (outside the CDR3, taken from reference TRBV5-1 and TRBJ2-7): KAGVTQTPRYLIKTRGQQVTLSCSPISGHRSVSWYQQTPGQGLQFLFEYFSETQRNKGNFPGRFSGRQFSNSRSEMNVSTLELGDSALYLCASSVTGSTYEQYFGPGTRLTVT.